In this sample, the clone carrying this T cell receptor beta chain turned up once. Its antigen is as yet unknown. These data are taken from a study of CD8+CD57+ T cells in acquired aplastic anemia. Study-level results: Controls and patients did not differ significantly in CD8+ Simpson's diversity.

Researchers used genomic DNA as the template to profile TCR beta VDJ and CDR3. MiXCR, run by TCRdb on the reads, gives a single entry per CDR3 protein. The data hold 350,000 to 450,000 distinct CDR3 sequences, with roughly 64% observed a single time. Germline CDR1 is DFQATT and CDR2 is SNEGSKA (reference sequence). The CDR3 loop spans 14 amino acids. The V and J ends lost 3 bases and 11 bases, in that order; junction bases with no gene match: 8. Sequencing was performed on sorted CD4+, CD8+, or CD8+CD57+ T cells (not recorded which) from PBMCs. The gene calls are TRBV20-1 and TRBJ1-6; 9 nucleotides align to TRBD1. The TCR originated in a human donor in good health, serving as a control. DNA for the CDR3: TGCAGTGCTAGTCGGGACAGGGATTATGCACCCCTCCACTTT. This translates into CSASRDRDYAPLHF.